This T cell receptor beta chain was profiled in a study of siplizumab effects on memory and regulatory T cells. Study-level results: An assignable naive or memory phenotype was lacking in roughly 75-95% of proliferating CD4+ or CD8+ clones.

The CDR3 length is 13 residues. The V end was cut by 4 bases, the J end by 9 bases, with 14 bases between. Germline CDR1 and CDR2: SGDLS and YYNGEE. TCRdb's table, derived via immunoSEQ multiplex PCR, lists solely in-frame clones and lacks some. The sample contains under 150,000 clones, roughly 94% of which appear only once. In the case of this clone: Antigen specificity is unknown.

The sequenced sample was non-Treg CD4+ T cells sorted from blood. The rearrangement joins TRBV9 to TRBJ1-3; D possibly corresponds to TRBD1 (6 bases). This receptor was taken from a human donor in good health. In DNA, the CDR3 is TGTGCCAGCAGCCCCTGGGGGGGCGGCACCATATATTTT. Its protein product is CASSPWGGGTIYF.